This TCR beta chain was documented in a study of blood T cell repertoires in COVID-19 (TCRdb year 2020). Background on the whole study: Samples from collaborators originated in the United States, Italy and Spain and spanned both the acute and convalescent phases of COVID-19. The prospective study material was composed of cDNA or gDNA derived from T cells, B-cell-depleted T cells, or PBMCs. The samples were drawn from the first 160 participants of the ongoing ImmuneRACE study and from 950 to 1,500 subjects provided by 6 global collaborators. The repertoires were released in a freely available public database meant as a resource for research on the immune response to SARS-CoV-2. Nearly every sample came with metadata listing a de-identified subject ID, COVID-19 status, age in years and sex. The dataset comprised deeply sampled blood TCRbeta repertoires from subjects exposed to, actively infected with, or recovered from COVID-19. Where available, HLA class I and class II types were taken from metadata supplied by the sample provider and were not determined by assay-based typing. The study at large found these results: Clinical and demographic metadata were provided uncurated, with the amount varying by source and participant.

The immunoSEQ Assay, a bias-controlled multiplex PCR, was used to amplify TCRbeta CDR3 regions from genomic DNA. The original methods were these. The number of nucleated cells in each sample was estimated by amplification of reference gene primers within the assay. Sequence reads were collapsed and filtered to measure the absolute abundance of every unique TCRbeta CDR3 rearrangement. For each sample, productive Simpson clonality was calculated by taking the square root of Simpson's diversity index across productive rearrangements. TCRdb provides this immuneACCESS table in a form limited to in-frame rearrangements. Some clones are lacking; in checked studies, under half of them reflect an unresolved V gene, and why the rest are absent is not known. D and trimming come from the DNA, and the V and J calls and clone size come from that table. The sample table records around 260,000 clones; approximately 87% of these occur just once. Clones ranked in the top ten supply about 4.5% of the sample.

Another Seattle source contributed samples from volunteer blood donors who had recovered from COVID-19. The collaborating institutions used their own protocols to collect whole blood in K2EDTA tubes. Collaborator samples were shipped for TCRbeta analysis as frozen whole blood, isolated PBMCs, or DNA extracted from either sample type. About this clone: Its antigen specificity is not known. Base quality data are lacking; no much larger clone is found one base away.

CDR1 and CDR2 (SGHKS, YYEKEE) derive from the germline V gene (reference sequence). Reading from cysteine to phenylalanine, the CDR3 counts 19 amino acids. The CDR3 DNA has 57 bases and is translated from base 1. The junction shows trimming of 3 bases on V and 3 bases on J, and the gene matches do not reach 14 bases of it. This sequence originates from a man between 60 and 75 years old who had recovered from COVID-19. Material: peripheral blood. Here the chain combines TRBV5-5 and TRBJ2-3, with 12 central nucleotides matching TRBD2. The bases are TGTGCCAGCAGCTCCCAACCCGAACTAGCGGGGGGTTTGACAGATACGCAGTATTTT. This is translated as CASSSQPELAGGLTDTQYF. Here the CDR3 is joined to the reference TRBV5-5 and TRBJ2-3 genes, and the full variable domain is: DAGVTQSPTHLIKTRGQQVTLRCSPISGHKSVSWYQQVLGQGPQFIFQYYEKEERGRGNFPDRFSARQFPNYSSELNVNALLLGDSALYLCASSSQPELAGGLTDTQYFGPGTRLTVL.